The 8 T cell receptor beta chains presented below share a single source sample, sequenced in a study of technical replicates of blood from a few donors. Using immunoSEQ multiplex PCR, the repertoire was profiled, and TCRdb retains in-frame clones only, with some absent. Of about 75,000 clones listed, 95% to 97% are singletons. Sequenced: T cells isolated from PBMCs. The receptors come from a human donor in good health.

V and J are TRBV7-9 and TRBJ2-3; D perhaps matches TRBD2 (6 bases). The V end was cut by 0 bases, the J end by 2 bases, with 9 bases between. This CDR3 is 15 amino acids long. Germline V gene lookup returns CDR1 SEHNR and CDR2 FQNEAQ (reference sequence). CDR3: CASSLAGGDTDTQYF. Written as DNA, the CDR3 is TGTGCCAGCAGCTTAGCGGGGGGTGACACAGATACGCAGTATTTT.

This sequence joins TRBV6-1 and TRBJ2-7; D may be TRBD1 (6 bases). There are 13 residues in the CDR3. Trimming took off 7 bases at V and 0 bases at J, with 10 bases between the two ends. From germline, CDR1 is MNHNS and CDR2 SASEGT. This CDR3 reads CASIKQGSYEQYF. CDR3 bases: TGTGCCAGCATAAAACAGGGCTCCTACGAGCAGTACTTC.

The chain carries TRBV13 and TRBJ2-7, with 9 positions matching TRBD1. This CDR3 has 16 residues. Germline-derived CDR1 and CDR2 are PRHDT and FYEKMQ (reference sequence). V gave up 5 bases and J gave up 6 bases; unmatched junction bases: 14. Here the CDR3 DNA reads TGTGCCAGCAGCGCCGCGACCGGGACAGGGCTGCTCGAGCAGTACTTC. This gives the protein CASSAATGTGLLEQYF. Supplemented by reference TRBV13 and TRBJ2-7, the full variable domain reads AAGVIQSPRHLIKEKRETATLKCYPIPRHDTVYWYQQGPGQDPQFLISFYEKMQSDKGSIPDRFSAQQFSDYHSELNMSSLELGDSALYFCASSAATGTGLLEQYFGPGTRLTVT.

The chain employs TRBV6-5 and TRBJ1-1, with 7 nucleotides matching TRBD1. CDR1 is MNHEY, CDR2 SVGAGI, per germline. V was pared by 6 bases and J by 1 base, with 8 bases of the junction left unmatched. This CDR3 is built from 15 residues. Here the CDR3 DNA reads TGTGCCAGCAGCCGCGAGGGGGCCACGAACACTGAAGCTTTCTTT. The encoded protein is CASSREGATNTEAFF.

The chain couples TRBV6-6 to TRBJ2-7; D is ambiguous. This CDR3 spans 14 amino acids. Germline values: CDR1 MNHNY, CDR2 SVGAGI (reference sequence). Trimming cost V 0 bases and J 4 bases, with 10 bases left between them. The DNA for the CDR3 is TGTGCCAGCAGTTACTCGGAACTATTGTACGAGCAGTACTTC. Its translation is CASSYSELLYEQYF.

The chain links TRBV29-1 to TRBJ2-2; TRBD2 might be the D (5 bases). V was pared by 5 bases and J by 1 base, with 11 bases between. CDR3 length: 14 amino acids. Germline V gene data show CDR1 as SQVTM and CDR2 as ANQGSEA. The CDR3, as DNA: TGCAGCGTTCCAGGTAGCGTGAACACCGGGGAGCTGTTTTTT. Protein sequence: CSVPGSVNTGELFF.

V gene TRBV5-1 combines with J gene TRBJ1-1; tentative D call: TRBD1 (5 bases). This CDR3 region has 13 residues. Trimming stripped 3 bases from V and 6 bases from J, with 12 bases between. The germline V gene encodes CDR1 SGHRS and CDR2 YFSETQ. CDR3 loop: CASSSQGSPEAFF. CDR3 sequence (DNA): TGCGCCAGCAGCTCCCAGGGAAGCCCTGAAGCTTTCTTT.

The chain carries TRBV5-6 and TRBJ2-7; a weak D match, TRBD2 (6 bases). The germline V gene has CDR1 SGHDT and CDR2 YYEEEE. Between the trimmed V and J ends, which lost 2 bases and 7 bases, there was a span of 16 bases. This CDR3 comprises 14 residues. In DNA, the CDR3 is TGTGCCAGCAGCTTCCGGGACTCTCTGAGTGAGCAGTACTTC. It specifies CASSFRDSLSEQYF.